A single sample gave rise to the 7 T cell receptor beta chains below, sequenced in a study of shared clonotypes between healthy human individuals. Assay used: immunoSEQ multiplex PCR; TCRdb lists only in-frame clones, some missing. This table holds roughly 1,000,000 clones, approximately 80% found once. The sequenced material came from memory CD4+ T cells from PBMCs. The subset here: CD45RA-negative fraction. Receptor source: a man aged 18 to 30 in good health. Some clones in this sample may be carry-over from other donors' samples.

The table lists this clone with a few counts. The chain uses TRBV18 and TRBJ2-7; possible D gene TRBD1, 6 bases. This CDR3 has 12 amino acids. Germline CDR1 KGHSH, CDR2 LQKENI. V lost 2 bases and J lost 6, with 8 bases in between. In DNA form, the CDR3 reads TGTGCCAGCTCACCAAAAGGGGGCGAGCAGTACTTC. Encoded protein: CASSPKGGEQYF.

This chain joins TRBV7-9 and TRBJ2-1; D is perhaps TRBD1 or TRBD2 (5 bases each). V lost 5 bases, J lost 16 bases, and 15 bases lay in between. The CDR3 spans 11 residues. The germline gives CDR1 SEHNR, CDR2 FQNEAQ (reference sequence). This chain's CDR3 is CASSLGAGLFF. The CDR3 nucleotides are TGTGCCAGCAGCCTCGGGGCCGGGCTCTTCTTC.

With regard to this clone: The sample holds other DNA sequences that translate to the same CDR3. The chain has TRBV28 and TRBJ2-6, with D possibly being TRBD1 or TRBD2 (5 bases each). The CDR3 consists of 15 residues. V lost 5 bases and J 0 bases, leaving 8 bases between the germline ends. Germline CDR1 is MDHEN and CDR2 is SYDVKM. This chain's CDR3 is CASSRGGSGANVLTF. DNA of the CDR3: TGTGCCAGCAGTCGGGGCGGCTCTGGGGCCAACGTCCTGACTTTC.

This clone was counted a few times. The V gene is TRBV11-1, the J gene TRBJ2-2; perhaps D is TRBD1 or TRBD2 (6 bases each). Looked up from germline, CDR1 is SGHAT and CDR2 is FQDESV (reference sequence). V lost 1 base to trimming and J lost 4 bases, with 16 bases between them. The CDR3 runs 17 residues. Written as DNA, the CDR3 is TGTGCCAGCAGCTTAGGAGGTTGGGGGGCGAGCACCGGGGAGCTGTTTTTT. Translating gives CASSLGGWGASTGELFF.

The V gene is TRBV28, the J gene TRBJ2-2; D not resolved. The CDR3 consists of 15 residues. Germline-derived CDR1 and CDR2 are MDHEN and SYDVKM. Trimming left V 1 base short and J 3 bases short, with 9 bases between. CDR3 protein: CASSLYPGYTGELFF. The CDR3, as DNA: TGTGCCAGCAGTTTATACCCCGGATACACCGGGGAGCTGTTTTTT.

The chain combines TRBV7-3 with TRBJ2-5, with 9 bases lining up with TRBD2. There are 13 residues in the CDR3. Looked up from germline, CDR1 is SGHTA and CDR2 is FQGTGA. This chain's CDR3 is CQKAGGREETQYF. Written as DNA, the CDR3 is TGTCAAAAAGCGGGAGGCAGAGAAGAGACCCAGTACTTC.

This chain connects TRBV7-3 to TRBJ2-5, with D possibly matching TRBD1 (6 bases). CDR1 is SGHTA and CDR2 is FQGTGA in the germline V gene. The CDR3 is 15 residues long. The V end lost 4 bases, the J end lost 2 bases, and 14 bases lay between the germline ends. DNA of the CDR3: TGTGCCAGCAGCTCATCCGGACAGTCACAAGAGACCCAGTACTTC. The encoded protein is CASSSSGQSQETQYF.